This T cell receptor (beta chain) was retrieved from a study of chemoradiotherapy in HPV16-positive cancers. Measured with immunoSEQ multiplex PCR; TCRdb has only the in-frame clones, and not every one. This table holds 930 or so clones, approximately 82% found once. Study outcomes and limitations: HPV-specific T cells were functionally defined from only a couple of HPV16-positive patients.

About this clone: Its antigen remains unknown.

This CDR3 has 14 amino acids. Germline V gene sequence: CDR1 SGHVS, CDR2 FNYEAQ. The J segment lost 6 bases and the V segment lost 4 bases, leaving 1 base of the junction unmatched. Here the sequenced sample was tumor tissue, taken from a patient who underwent chemoradiotherapy. The chain uses TRBV7-6 and TRBJ1-6; 9 bases are a match to TRBD1. The source of this sequence is a human donor with HPV-associated anogenital cancer. CDR3 sequence (DNA): TGTGCCAGCAGCTCGGGACAGGGTAATTCACCCCTCCACTTT. This encodes CASSSGQGNSPLHF.